The rows below give T cell receptor beta chains drawn from one sample of a study of blood T cell repertoires in COVID-19. Clones were read by immunoSEQ multiplex PCR, and TCRdb kept only the in-frame ones, dropping some. The repertoire consists of over 150,000 clones, with 88% occurring once and the leading ten covering roughly 9%. Material: PBMCs or T cells enriched from blood (not recorded which). The receptors come from a woman aged 18 to 35 who had recovered from COVID-19. Both conserved end residues are trimmed from each CDR3.

J: TRBJ1-6; V: TRBV10-3; CDR3: AANSDRASPLH
J: TRBJ2-3; V: TRBV5-6; CDR3: ASTILQATDTQY
J: TRBJ2-5; V: TRBV5-1; CDR3: ASSFSLAGPQETQY
J: TRBJ2-3; V: TRBV5-4; CDR3: ASSPGLGGTDTQY
J: TRBJ2-7; V: TRBV7-8; CDR3: ASSFRVVVPYEQY
J: TRBJ2-3; V: TRBV19; CDR3: ASSIGQGTDTQY
J: TRBJ1-3; V: TRBV2; CDR3: ASKTDGNTIY
J: TRBJ1-1; V: TRBV4-1; CDR3: ASSQVSRGAWRTEAF
J: TRBJ2-1; V: TRBV6-5; CDR3: ASRSQLAGDGEQF
J: TRBJ1-6; V: TRBV18; CDR3: ASSPLLYREEASYNSPLH
J: TRBJ1-3; V: TRBV6-5; CDR3: ASRAVWGNTIY
J: TRBJ2-5; V: TRBV7-2; CDR3: ASSFDSYQETQY
J: TRBJ1-3; V: TRBV5-1; CDR3: ASSFDRAGNTIY
J: TRBJ1-4; V: TRBV28; CDR3: ASRGAGGKLF
J: TRBJ2-7; V: TRBV12-3/TRBV12-4; CDR3: ASSLTGGYEQY
J: TRBJ1-6; V: TRBV7-2; CDR3: ASSLTEDTGRSSPLH
J: TRBJ2-1; V: TRBV5-4; CDR3: ASSLAGLASWGEQF
J: TRBJ1-6; V: TRBV4-3; CDR3: ASSQDRMGGSPLH
J: TRBJ1-3; V: TRBV5-6; CDR3: ASSRQLLAGNTIY
J: TRBJ1-1; V: TRBV4-1; CDR3: ASSQARDSVAF